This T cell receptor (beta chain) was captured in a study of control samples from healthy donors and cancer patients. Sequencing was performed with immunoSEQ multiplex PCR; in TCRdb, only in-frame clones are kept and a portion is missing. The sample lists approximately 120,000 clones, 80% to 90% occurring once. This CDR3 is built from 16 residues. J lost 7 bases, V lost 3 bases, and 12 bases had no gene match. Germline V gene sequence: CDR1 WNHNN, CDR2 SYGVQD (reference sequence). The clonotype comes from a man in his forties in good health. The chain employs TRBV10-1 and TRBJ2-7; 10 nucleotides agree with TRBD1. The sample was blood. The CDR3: CASSDGTGQGNLEQYF. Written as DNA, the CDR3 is TGCGCCAGCAGTGATGGGACGGGACAGGGGAACTTGGAGCAGTACTTC.